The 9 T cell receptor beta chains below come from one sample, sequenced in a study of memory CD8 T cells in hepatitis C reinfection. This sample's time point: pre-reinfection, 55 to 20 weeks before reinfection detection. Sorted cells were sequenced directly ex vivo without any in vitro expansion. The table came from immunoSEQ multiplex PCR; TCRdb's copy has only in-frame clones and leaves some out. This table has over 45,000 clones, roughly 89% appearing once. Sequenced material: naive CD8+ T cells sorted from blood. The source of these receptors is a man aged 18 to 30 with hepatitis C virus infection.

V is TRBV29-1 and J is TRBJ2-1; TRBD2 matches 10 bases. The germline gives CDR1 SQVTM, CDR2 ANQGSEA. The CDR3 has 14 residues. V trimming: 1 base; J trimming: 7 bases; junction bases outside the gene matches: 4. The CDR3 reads CSVEGLAGVNEQFF. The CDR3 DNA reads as TGCAGCGTTGAAGGGCTAGCGGGAGTAAATGAGCAGTTCTTC.

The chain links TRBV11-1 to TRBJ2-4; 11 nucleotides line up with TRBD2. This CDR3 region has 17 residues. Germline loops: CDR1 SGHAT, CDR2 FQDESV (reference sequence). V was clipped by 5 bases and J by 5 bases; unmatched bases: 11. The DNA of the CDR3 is TGTGCCAGCAGCCCAGGACTAGCGGGCCCTGGGGAAAACATTCAGTACTTC. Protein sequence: CASSPGLAGPGENIQYF.

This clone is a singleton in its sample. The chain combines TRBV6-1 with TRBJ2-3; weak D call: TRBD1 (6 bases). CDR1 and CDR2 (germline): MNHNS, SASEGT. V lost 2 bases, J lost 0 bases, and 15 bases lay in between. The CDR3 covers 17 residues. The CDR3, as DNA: TGTGCCAGCAGTGAATGGGGGCCTCACAGAAGCACAGATACGCAGTATTTT. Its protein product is CASSEWGPHRSTDTQYF.

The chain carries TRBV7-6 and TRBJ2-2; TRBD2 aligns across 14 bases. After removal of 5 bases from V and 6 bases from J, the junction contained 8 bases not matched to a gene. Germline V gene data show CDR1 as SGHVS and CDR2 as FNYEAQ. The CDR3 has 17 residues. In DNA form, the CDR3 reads TGTGCCAGCAGCCCCGGGACTAGCGGGAGCGGGTCCGGGGAGCTGTTTTTT. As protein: CASSPGTSGSGSGELFF.

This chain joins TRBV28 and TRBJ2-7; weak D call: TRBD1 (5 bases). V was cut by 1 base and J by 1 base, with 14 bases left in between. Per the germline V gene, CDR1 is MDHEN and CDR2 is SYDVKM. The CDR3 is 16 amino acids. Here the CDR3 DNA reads TGTGCCAGCAGTTTATTACACAGGCAACCGTCCTACGAGCAGTACTTC. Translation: CASSLLHRQPSYEQYF.

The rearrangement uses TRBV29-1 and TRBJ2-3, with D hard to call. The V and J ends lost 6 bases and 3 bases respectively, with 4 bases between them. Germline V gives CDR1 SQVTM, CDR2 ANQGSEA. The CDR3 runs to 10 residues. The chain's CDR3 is CSVHTDTQYF. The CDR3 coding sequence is TGCAGCGTCCATACAGATACGCAGTATTTT.

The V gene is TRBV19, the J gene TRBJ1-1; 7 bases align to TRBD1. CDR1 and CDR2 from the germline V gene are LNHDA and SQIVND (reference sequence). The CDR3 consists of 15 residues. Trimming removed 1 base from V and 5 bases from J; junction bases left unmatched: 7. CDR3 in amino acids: CASSIAVDRRTEAFF. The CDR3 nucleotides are TGTGCCAGTAGTATAGCCGTGGACAGGAGGACTGAAGCTTTCTTT.

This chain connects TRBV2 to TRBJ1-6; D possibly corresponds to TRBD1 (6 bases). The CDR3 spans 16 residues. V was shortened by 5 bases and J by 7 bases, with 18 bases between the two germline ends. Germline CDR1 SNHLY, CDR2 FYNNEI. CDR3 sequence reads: CASSLVVGQANSPLHF. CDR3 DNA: TGTGCCAGCAGTCTGGTGGTGGGACAAGCAAATTCACCCCTCCACTTT.

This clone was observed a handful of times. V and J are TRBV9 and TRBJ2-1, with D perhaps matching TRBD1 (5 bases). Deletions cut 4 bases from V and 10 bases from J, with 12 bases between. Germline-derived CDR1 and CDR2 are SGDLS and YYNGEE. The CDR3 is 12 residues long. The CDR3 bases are TGTGCCAGCAGCCTTCAATCAGGGGAGCAGTTCTTC. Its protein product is CASSLQSGEQFF.